A single sample gave rise to the 29 T cell receptor beta chains below, sequenced in a study of blood T cell repertoires in COVID-19. Profiling relied on immunoSEQ multiplex PCR, and the TCRdb table lists in-frame clones only, not all of them. This table holds roughly 90,000 clones, around 80% found once. Sequencing was done on a sample of peripheral blood. These receptors all stem from a woman aged 80 or over with active or convalescent COVID-19.

The chain is built from TRBV6-5 and TRBJ1-1; 7 nucleotides line up with TRBD1. J was trimmed by 11 bases and V by 8 bases; bases with no gene match: 8. This CDR3 region has 11 residues. In germline, CDR1 is MNHEY, CDR2 SVGAGI. The CDR3 loop is CASHQTGVAFF. CDR3 coding DNA: TGTGCCAGCCACCAAACAGGGGTCGCTTTCTTT.

The chain has TRBV30 and TRBJ1-4; 7 bases match TRBD1. CDR3 length: 15 residues. Germline-derived CDR1 and CDR2 are GTSNPN and SVGIG (reference sequence). The V gene end was trimmed by 0 bases and the J gene end by 4 bases; junction bases not matched to a gene: 5. In nucleotides, the CDR3 is TGTGCCTGGAGTGTAGGGGACAGATTTAATGAAAAACTGTTTTTT. It translates to CAWSVGDRFNEKLFF.

The chain employs TRBV12-3 or TRBV12-4 and TRBJ2-4; 7 bases fit TRBD2. The CDR3 is made up of 12 amino acids. V shed 1 base, J shed 16 bases, and the junction held 7 bases outside the gene matches. DNA of the CDR3: TGTGCCAGCAGTTTAGGACGGCGGGAGAAATACTTC. This sequence encodes CASSLGRREKYF.

V is TRBV28 and J is TRBJ1-5; 7 nucleotides agree with TRBD1. V trimming: 3 bases; J trimming: 9 bases; junction bases outside the gene matches: 8. The germline V gene has CDR1 MDHEN and CDR2 SYDVKM. This CDR3 is 14 amino acids long. DNA for the CDR3: TGTGCCAGCAGTTTCTCGGGGACAGCGAGGCCCCAGCATTTT. Its translation is CASSFSGTARPQHF.

This chain connects TRBV19 to TRBJ2-3; a weak D match, TRBD1 (5 bases). The CDR3 has 15 amino acids. Germline V gene sequence: CDR1 LNHDA, CDR2 SQIVND (reference sequence). V shed 0 bases and J shed 7 bases, with 14 bases lying between them. The CDR3 DNA follows: TGTGCCAGTAGTATAGATAAGGGGTCGGCTTATACGCAGTATTTT. Its translation is CASSIDKGSAYTQYF. Full variable domain (rest looked up from reference TRBV19 and TRBJ2-3): DGGITQSPKYLFRKEGQNVTLSCEQNLNHDAMYWYRQDPGQGLRLIYYSQIVNDFQKGDIAEGYSVSREKKESFPLTVTSAQKNPTAFYLCASSIDKGSAYTQYFGPGTRLTVL.

This chain links TRBV7-9 with TRBJ2-5, with TRBD2 as a possible D gene (6 bases). The CDR3 is made up of 14 amino acids. From germline, CDR1 is SEHNR and CDR2 FQNEAQ (reference sequence). The V end lost 3 bases, the J end lost 4 bases, and 12 bases lay between the germline ends. CDR3 amino acids: CASSLSGVGETQYF. The CDR3 nucleotides are TGTGCCAGCAGCTTGTCGGGAGTGGGAGAGACCCAGTACTTC.

The gene calls are TRBV3-1 (or the pseudogene TRBV3-2) and TRBJ1-2; 9 bases line up with TRBD1. CDR3 length: 16 amino acids. V was clipped by 3 bases and J by 8 bases; unmatched bases: 13. Per the germline V gene, CDR1 is LGHDT and CDR2 is YNNKEL (reference sequence). The CDR3 sequence is CASSHGTGTGRRGYTF. Written as DNA, the CDR3 is TGTGCCAGCAGCCACGGGACCGGGACAGGGCGGCGAGGCTACACCTTC.

The V gene is TRBV29-1, the J gene TRBJ2-5; 8 bases are shared with TRBD1. Germline trimming cut 4 bases from V and 4 bases from J; bases unmatched to any gene: 11. This CDR3 is 15 amino acids long. Per the germline V gene, CDR1 is SQVTM and CDR2 is ANQGSEA. The CDR3 DNA reads as TGCAGCGTTGTCCAGATCCCAGGGACAGGAGAGACCCAGTACTTC. As protein: CSVVQIPGTGETQYF.

V gene TRBV7-8 combines with J gene TRBJ2-7, with 9 nucleotides matching TRBD2. The CDR3 has 14 residues. V lost 5 bases and J lost 4; bases outside the gene matches: 6. Germline V gene data show CDR1 as SGHVS and CDR2 as FQNEAQ. CDR3 nucleotide sequence: TGTGCCAGCAGCCTTAGCGGGAGAGGGTACGAGCAGTACTTC. Protein product: CASSLSGRGYEQYF.

The chain combines TRBV30 with TRBJ2-1; D not certain. The CDR3 has 13 residues. V was clipped by 0 bases and J by 12 bases, with 15 bases between them. Germline assignment: CDR1 GTSNPN and CDR2 SVGIG (reference sequence). The CDR3, as DNA: TGTGCCTGGAGTGTGGGCAGTGGGCAATCGCAGTTCTTC. It yields the protein CAWSVGSGQSQFF.

The V gene is TRBV3-1 (or the pseudogene TRBV3-2), the J gene TRBJ2-1, with D possibly being TRBD1 (5 bases). V was shortened by 6 bases and J by 3 bases, with 21 bases between the two germline ends. The CDR3 loop spans 17 amino acids. Germline V lookup: CDR1 LGHDT, CDR2 YNNKEL (reference sequence). CDR3 coding DNA: TGTGCCAGCAGTATACCGGTCCAGGGTGGGCTCTACAATGAGCAGTTCTTC. It codes for CASSIPVQGGLYNEQFF.

The chain carries TRBV4-1 and TRBJ2-3, with 13 bases identical to TRBD2. CDR3 length: 16 amino acids. V lost 2 bases, J lost 6 bases, and 5 bases stayed unmatched. Germline CDR1 MGHRA, CDR2 YSYEKL. CDR3 DNA sequence: TGCGCCAGCAGCCAATGGGGACTAGCGGGATTCGATACGCAGTATTTT. It is translated as CASSQWGLAGFDTQYF.

This clone was observed a few times. The CDR3: CASNGPAFLAGVGYEQYF. CDR3 DNA sequence: TGTGCCAGCAACGGACCTGCTTTCCTAGCGGGAGTAGGGTACGAGCAGTACTTC. This chain connects TRBV28 to TRBJ2-7; the match to TRBD2 covers 10 bases. CDR1 is MDHEN and CDR2 is SYDVKM in the germline V gene. The CDR3 has 18 residues. V dropped 7 bases and J dropped 4; count of bases not matched to a gene: 19. Looking up the rest from reference TRBV28 and TRBJ2-7 gives the full variable domain: DVKVTQSSRYLVKRTGEKVFLECVQDMDHENMFWYRQDPGLGLRLIYFSYDVKMKEKGDIPEGYSVSREKKERFSLILESASTNQTSMYLCASNGPAFLAGVGYEQYFGPGTRLTVT.

The chain joins TRBV28 to TRBJ2-2, with 7 bases lining up with TRBD2. Looked up from germline, CDR1 is MDHEN and CDR2 is SYDVKM. V shed 1 base, J shed 9 bases, and the junction held 8 bases outside the gene matches. This CDR3 is 15 amino acids long. In DNA, the CDR3 is TGTGCCAGCAGTTTATATGGGCTAGCGGCCAGGGAGCTGTTTTTT. Residues: CASSLYGLAARELFF.

The chain combines TRBV18 with TRBJ2-6; perhaps TRBD1 as D (6 bases). Trimming pared 0 bases from V and 0 bases from J, leaving 15 bases between. The CDR3 totals 19 residues. Per germline, CDR1 KGHSH and CDR2 LQKENI. CDR3 sequence: CASSPPDRIILSGANVLTF. The DNA for the CDR3 is TGTGCCAGCTCACCACCCGACAGGATAATCCTCTCTGGGGCCAACGTCCTGACTTTC. The full variable domain, in which reference TRBV18 and TRBJ2-6 provide the parts outside the CDR3, is NAGVMQNPRHLVRRRGQEARLRCSPMKGHSHVYWYRQLPEEGLKFMVYLQKENIIDESGMPKERFSAEFPKEGPSILRIQQVVRGDSAAYFCASSPPDRIILSGANVLTFGAGSRLTVL.

The chain recombines TRBV5-1 with TRBJ2-1; TRBD2 agrees at 7 bases. Looked up from germline, CDR1 is SGHRS and CDR2 is YFSETQ. Trimming took 3 bases from V and 5 from J; bases not matched to a gene: 8. This CDR3 region has 15 residues. The CDR3 loop is CASSSLSGRDNEQFF. As DNA, the CDR3 is TGCGCCAGCAGCTCCCTTAGCGGGCGGGACAATGAGCAGTTCTTC. Combining the CDR3 with reference TRBV5-1 and TRBJ2-1 gives the whole variable domain KAGVTQTPRYLIKTRGQQVTLSCSPISGHRSVSWYQQTPGQGLQFLFEYFSETQRNKGNFPGRFSGRQFSNSRSEMNVSTLELGDSALYLCASSSLSGRDNEQFFGPGTRLTVL.

This chain connects TRBV29-1 to TRBJ2-1; TRBD2 is a possible D gene (6 bases). V was pared by 6 bases and J by 0 bases, with 15 bases between. Germline-derived CDR1 and CDR2 are SQVTM and ANQGSEA. The CDR3 loop spans 15 amino acids. In DNA form, the CDR3 reads TGCAGCGTCTCGGGACTGTCAAACTCCTACAATGAGCAGTTCTTC. Protein sequence: CSVSGLSNSYNEQFF.

This clone appeared a single time. This chain joins TRBV12-3 or TRBV12-4 and TRBJ1-3, with D uncertain. V lost 5 bases and J lost 7, with 6 bases in between. The CDR3 consists of 11 residues. The CDR3 sequence is CASSPRNTIYF. As DNA, the CDR3 is TGTGCCAGCAGTCCGCGTAACACCATATATTTT.

This chain links TRBV2 with TRBJ1-3; D not resolved. With 7 bases removed from V and 2 bases from J, the gap between germline ends came to 9 bases. The CDR3 runs 13 residues. Looked up from germline, CDR1 is SNHLY and CDR2 is FYNNEI. CDR3 loop: CASKSLPGNTIYF. In nucleotides, the CDR3 is TGTGCCAGCAAGAGTTTACCTGGAAACACCATATATTTT.

This sequence joins TRBV27 and TRBJ2-3; a possible D gene is TRBD1 (5 bases). The germline gives CDR1 MNHEY, CDR2 SMNVEV (reference sequence). The CDR3 runs 14 residues. V lost 7 bases, J lost 2 bases, and 13 bases lay in between. The CDR3 nucleotides read TGTGCCAGCAAGGGGAACGGATTCACAGATACGCAGTATTTT. This encodes CASKGNGFTDTQYF.

J is TRBJ2-1 and V is TRBV5-1, with D possibly TRBD2 on 5 matching bases. V was trimmed by 4 bases and J by 2 bases, leaving 22 bases between them. Germline V gene data show CDR1 as SGHRS and CDR2 as YFSETQ. The CDR3 runs to 18 residues. The CDR3 is CASSPSAPGSGTYNEQFF. CDR3 DNA: TGCGCCAGCAGCCCTTCAGCACCGGGATCAGGTACCTACAATGAGCAGTTCTTC.

This clone was observed once. The CDR3 protein is CASSTAQGGSYGYTF. For the CDR3, the DNA is TGTGCCAGTAGTACCGCGCAAGGGGGTAGTTATGGCTACACCTTC. The rearrangement links TRBV19 to TRBJ1-2; a weak D match, TRBD1 (6 bases). CDR3 length equals 15 residues. CDR1 LNHDA and CDR2 SQIVND come from the germline V gene (reference sequence). Deletions cut 4 bases from V and 5 bases from J, with 17 bases between.

A note on this clone: An end of the junction differs from the germline gene, which may be a read error. The rearrangement joins TRBV5-1 to TRBJ2-5; D possibly corresponds to TRBD2 (7 bases). The CDR3 is 14 residues long. Germline CDR1 reads SGHRS; CDR2 reads YFSETQ. The CDR3 reads CARSLGGGLETQYF. CDR3 sequence (DNA): TGCGCCCGCAGCTTGGGGGGGGGCTTGGAGACCCAGTACTTC.

The CDR3 DNA is TGCGCCAGCAGCTTTCAGGGCTCGGGACAGGGCTATACTGAAGCTTTCTTT. Its protein is CASSFQGSGQGYTEAFF. V usage is TRBV5-1 and J usage is TRBJ1-1, with TRBD1 identical over 9 bases. V was pared by 2 bases and J by 5 bases, with 13 bases of the junction left unmatched. This CDR3 has 17 residues. The germline V gene encodes CDR1 SGHRS and CDR2 YFSETQ.

This clone showed up just once. The J gene is TRBJ1-2, the V gene TRBV7-9, with 10 bases matching TRBD1. Trimming cost V 5 bases and J 8 bases; bases outside gene matches: 11. Germline values: CDR1 SEHNR, CDR2 FQNEAQ (reference sequence). This CDR3 region has 15 residues. CDR3 sequence reads: CASSPSPDRGLGYTF. The CDR3 DNA reads TGTGCCAGCAGCCCATCGCCAGACAGGGGGCTGGGCTACACCTTC.

The rearrangement links TRBV7-3 to TRBJ2-3, with 9 bases identical to TRBD2. The CDR3 loop spans 15 amino acids. The V gene end was trimmed by 2 bases and the J gene end by 1 base; junction bases not matched to a gene: 1. The germline V gene encodes CDR1 SGHTA and CDR2 FQGTGA. This CDR3 reads CASSLGGRGTDTQYF. The CDR3 bases are TGTGCCAGCAGCTTAGGCGGGAGGGGCACAGATACGCAGTATTTT. The full variable domain, in which reference TRBV7-3 and TRBJ2-3 provide the parts outside the CDR3, is GAGVSQTPSNKVTEKGKYVELRCDPISGHTALYWYRQSLGQGPEFLIYFQGTGAADDSGLPNDRFFAVRPEGSVSTLKIQRTERGDSAVYLCASSLGGRGTDTQYFGPGTRLTVL.

The V call is TRBV7-2, the J call TRBJ2-1, with D possibly TRBD2 on 6 matching bases. CDR1 is SGHTA, CDR2 FQGNSA, per germline. Trimming pared 8 bases from V and 9 bases from J, leaving 20 bases between. CDR3 size: 14 residues. CDR3 DNA sequence: TGTGCCAGCGCCCGGGACTCCCTACCCGGTGAGCAGTTCTTC. Residues: CASARDSLPGEQFF.

This chain connects TRBV19 to TRBJ2-3; 9 positions match TRBD2. Trimming took 5 bases from V and 0 from J; bases not matched to a gene: 3. The CDR3 loop spans 15 amino acids. CDR1 and CDR2 (germline): LNHDA, SQIVND (reference sequence). CDR3 region: CASSWLAGSTDTQYF. CDR3 nucleotide sequence: TGTGCCAGTAGTTGGCTAGCGGGGAGCACAGATACGCAGTATTTT.

V gene TRBV19 combines with J gene TRBJ2-5; 13 bases fit TRBD2. This CDR3 region has 17 residues. Trimming took 3 bases from V and 4 from J; bases not matched to a gene: 8. Germline values: CDR1 LNHDA, CDR2 SQIVND (reference sequence). The CDR3 spells CASSMPGLAGVLETQYF. Written as DNA, the CDR3 is TGTGCCAGTAGTATGCCTGGACTAGCGGGAGTTTTAGAGACCCAGTACTTC. The whole variable domain, remainder taken from reference TRBV19 and TRBJ2-5, is DGGITQSPKYLFRKEGQNVTLSCEQNLNHDAMYWYRQDPGQGLRLIYYSQIVNDFQKGDIAEGYSVSREKKESFPLTVTSAQKNPTAFYLCASSMPGLAGVLETQYFGPGTRLLVL.